The sequence of this TCR beta chain was determined in a study of identical twins. All donors comprised healthy Caucasians. The cDNA had a unique molecular identifier and a template-switch universal primer site. MiXCR, applied by TCRdb to the 5' RACE reads, yields one record per CDR3 protein. The data contain about 240,000 distinct CDR3 sequences, 9.5% to 15% of them singletons. The CDR3 consists of 13 residues. Trimming cost V 5 bases and J 2 bases, with 10 bases left between them. Germline V CDR1 and CDR2: SGHTA, FQGNSA. This sample also belongs to another study, concerning yellow fever vaccine responses in identical twins.

The TCR comes from a woman in her late teens or twenties in good health. V gene TRBV7-2 combines with J gene TRBJ2-7; D gene unclear. Source material: memory (CD45RO+) T cells sorted from blood. The CDR3 bases are TGTGCCAGCAGCCGAGCCGTGGCCTACGAGCAGTACTTC. Protein product: CASSRAVAYEQYF.